This T cell receptor beta chain originates from a study of T cell responses to AZD1222 COVID-19 vaccine. Sequencing was performed with immunoSEQ multiplex PCR; in TCRdb, only in-frame clones are kept and a portion is missing. Among some 130,000 clones listed, 92% were seen once. The CDR3 contains 16 residues. CDR1 GTSNPN and CDR2 SVGIG come from the germline V gene (reference sequence). Trimming stripped 1 base from V and 0 bases from J, with 10 bases between. This clonotype originated in an adult who received the AZD1222 COVID-19 vaccine. Sequencing was performed on peripheral blood, taken 28 days after the second AZD1222 dose. The V and J genes are TRBV30 and TRBJ2-6; no definite D call. CDR3: CAWSGNGISGANVLTF. In nucleotides, the CDR3 is TGTGCCTGGAGTGGGAACGGTATCTCTGGGGCCAACGTCCTGACTTTC.